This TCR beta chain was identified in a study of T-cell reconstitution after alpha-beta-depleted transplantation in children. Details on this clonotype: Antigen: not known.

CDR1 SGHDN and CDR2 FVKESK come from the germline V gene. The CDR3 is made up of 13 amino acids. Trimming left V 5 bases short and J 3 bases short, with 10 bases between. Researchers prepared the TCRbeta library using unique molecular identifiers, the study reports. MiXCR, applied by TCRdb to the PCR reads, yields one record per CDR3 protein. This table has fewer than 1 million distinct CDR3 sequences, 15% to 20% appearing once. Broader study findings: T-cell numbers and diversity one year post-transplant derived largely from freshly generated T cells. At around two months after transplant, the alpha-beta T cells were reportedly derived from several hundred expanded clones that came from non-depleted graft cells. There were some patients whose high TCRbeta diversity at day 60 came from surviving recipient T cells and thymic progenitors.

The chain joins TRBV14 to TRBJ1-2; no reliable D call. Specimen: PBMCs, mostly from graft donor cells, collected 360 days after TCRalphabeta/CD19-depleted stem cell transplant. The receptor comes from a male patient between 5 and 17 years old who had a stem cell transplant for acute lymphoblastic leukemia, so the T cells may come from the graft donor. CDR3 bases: TGTGCCAGCAGCAAAGGCCTTCACTATGGCTACACCTTC. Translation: CASSKGLHYGYTF.